What follows is one T cell receptor beta chain and its context. The data are from a study of blood T cell repertoires in COVID-19. For the study at large: Samples representing acute and convalescent COVID-19 were sourced from the United States, Italy and Spain. T cells, B-cell-depleted T cells, or PBMCs provided the cDNA or gDNA that served as material.

Under the authors' procedure: Estimates of nucleated cell counts were drawn from the amplification of reference gene primers. Here immunoSEQ multiplex PCR was the method, and the copy in TCRdb shows in-frame clones only, minus some. The D gene and trimming were derived from the DNA, and the V and J assignments and clone size from that table. The sample consists of 140,000 to 150,000 clones, 81% of them appearing once. Germline CDR1 is LGHDT and CDR2 is YNNKEL (reference sequence). V lost 4 bases, J lost 4 bases, and 11 bases lay in between. The CDR3 contains 13 residues. This TCR was sampled from a human donor in a cohort sampled during active COVID-19. The sample was peripheral blood. The rearrangement uses TRBV3-1 (or the pseudogene TRBV3-2) and TRBJ2-7; weak D call: TRBD1 (5 bases). For the CDR3, the DNA is TGTGCCAGCAGCCCCAGGGTTTTGTACGAGCAGTACTTC. It yields the protein CASSPRVLYEQYF.